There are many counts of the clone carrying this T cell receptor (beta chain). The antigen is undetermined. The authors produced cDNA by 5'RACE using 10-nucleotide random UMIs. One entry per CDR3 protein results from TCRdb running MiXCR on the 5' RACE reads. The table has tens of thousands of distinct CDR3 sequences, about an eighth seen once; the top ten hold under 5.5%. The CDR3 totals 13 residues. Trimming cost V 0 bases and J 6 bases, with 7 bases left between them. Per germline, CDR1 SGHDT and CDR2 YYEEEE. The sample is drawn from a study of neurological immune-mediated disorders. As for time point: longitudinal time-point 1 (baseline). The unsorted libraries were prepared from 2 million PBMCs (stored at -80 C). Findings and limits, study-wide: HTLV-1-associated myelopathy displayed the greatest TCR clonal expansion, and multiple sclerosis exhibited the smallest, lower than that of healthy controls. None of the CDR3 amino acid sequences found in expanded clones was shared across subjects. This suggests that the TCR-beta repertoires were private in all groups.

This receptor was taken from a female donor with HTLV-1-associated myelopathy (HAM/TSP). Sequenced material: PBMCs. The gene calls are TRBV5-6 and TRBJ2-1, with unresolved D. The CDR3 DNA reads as TGTGCCAGCAGCTTGGACGGACGCAATGAGCAGTTCTTC. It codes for CASSLDGRNEQFF.